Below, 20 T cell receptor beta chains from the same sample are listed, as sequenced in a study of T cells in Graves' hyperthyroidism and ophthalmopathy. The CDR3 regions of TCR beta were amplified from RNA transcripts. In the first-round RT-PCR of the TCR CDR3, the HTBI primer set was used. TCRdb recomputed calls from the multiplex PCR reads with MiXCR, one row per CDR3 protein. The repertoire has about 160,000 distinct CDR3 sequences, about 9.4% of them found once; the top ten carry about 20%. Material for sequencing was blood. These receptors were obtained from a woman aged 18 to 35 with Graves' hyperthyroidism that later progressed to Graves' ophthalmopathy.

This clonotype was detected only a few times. Here the CDR3 DNA reads TGTGCCAGCATCGGCAAAGTCTACGAGCAGTACTTC. It codes for CASIGKVYEQYF. This chain connects TRBV6-1 to TRBJ2-7; no clear D gene. Trimming left V 7 bases short and J 3 bases short, with 10 bases between. CDR1 and CDR2 from the germline V gene are MNHNS and SASEGT. This CDR3 comprises 12 residues.

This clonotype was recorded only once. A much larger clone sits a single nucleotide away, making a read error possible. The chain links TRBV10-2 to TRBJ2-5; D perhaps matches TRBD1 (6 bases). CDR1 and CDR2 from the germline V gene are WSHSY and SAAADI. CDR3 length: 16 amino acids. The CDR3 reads CASSESNWQGLKAQCF. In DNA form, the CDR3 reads TGCGCCAGCAGTGAGTCTAATTGGCAGGGGCTTAAGGCCCAGTGCTTC.

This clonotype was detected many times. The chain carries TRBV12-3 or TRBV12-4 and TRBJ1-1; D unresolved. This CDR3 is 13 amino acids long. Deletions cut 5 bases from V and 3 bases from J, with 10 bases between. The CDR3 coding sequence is TGTGCCAGCAGTGGTAGTTTGGACACTGAAGCTTTCTTT. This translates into CASSGSLDTEAFF.

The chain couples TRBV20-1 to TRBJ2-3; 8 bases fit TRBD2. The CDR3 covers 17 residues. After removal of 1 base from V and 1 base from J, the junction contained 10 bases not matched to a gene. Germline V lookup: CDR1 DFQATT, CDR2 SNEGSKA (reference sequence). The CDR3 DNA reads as TGCAGTGCTAGAGCGTCGGTAGCGGGGCTGGGCACAGATACGCAGTATTTT. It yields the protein CSARASVAGLGTDTQYF.

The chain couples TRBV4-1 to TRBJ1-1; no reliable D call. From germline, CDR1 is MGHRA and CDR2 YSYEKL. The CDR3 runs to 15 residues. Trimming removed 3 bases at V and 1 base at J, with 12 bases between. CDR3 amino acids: CASSHGRLKNTEAFF. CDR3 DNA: TGCGCCAGCAGCCACGGTCGACTTAAGAACACTGAAGCTTTCTTT.

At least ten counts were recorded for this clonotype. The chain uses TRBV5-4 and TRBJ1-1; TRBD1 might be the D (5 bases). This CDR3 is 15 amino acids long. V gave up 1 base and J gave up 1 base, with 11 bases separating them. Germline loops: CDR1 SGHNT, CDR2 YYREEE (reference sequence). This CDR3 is CASSLQGKGNTEAFF. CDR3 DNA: TGTGCCAGCAGCTTGCAGGGAAAGGGGAACACTGAAGCTTTCTTT. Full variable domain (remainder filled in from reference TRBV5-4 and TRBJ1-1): ETGVTQSPTHLIKTRGQQVTLRCSSQSGHNTVSWYQQALGQGPQFIFQYYREEENGRGNFPPRFSGLQFPNYSSELNVNALELDDSALYLCASSLQGKGNTEAFFGQGTRLTVV.

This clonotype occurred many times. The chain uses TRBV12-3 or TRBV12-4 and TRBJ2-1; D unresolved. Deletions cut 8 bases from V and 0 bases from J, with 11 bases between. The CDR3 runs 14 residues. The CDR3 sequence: CASRHRSSYNEQFF. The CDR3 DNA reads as TGTGCCAGCCGTCATAGGAGCTCCTACAATGAGCAGTTCTTC.

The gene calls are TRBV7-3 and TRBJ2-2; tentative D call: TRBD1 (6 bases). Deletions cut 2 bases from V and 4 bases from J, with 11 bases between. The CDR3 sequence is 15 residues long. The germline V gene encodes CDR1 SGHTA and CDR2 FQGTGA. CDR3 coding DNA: TGTGCCAGCAGCTTAGCCACAGGGAGCACCGGGGAGCTGTTTTTT. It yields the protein CASSLATGSTGELFF.

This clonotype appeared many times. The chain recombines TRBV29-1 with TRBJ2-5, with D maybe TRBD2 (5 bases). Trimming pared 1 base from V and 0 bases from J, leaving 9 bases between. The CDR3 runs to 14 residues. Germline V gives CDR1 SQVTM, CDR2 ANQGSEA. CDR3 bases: TGCAGCGTTGAAGGCCACGGGGACCAAGAGACCCAGTACTTC. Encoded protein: CSVEGHGDQETQYF.

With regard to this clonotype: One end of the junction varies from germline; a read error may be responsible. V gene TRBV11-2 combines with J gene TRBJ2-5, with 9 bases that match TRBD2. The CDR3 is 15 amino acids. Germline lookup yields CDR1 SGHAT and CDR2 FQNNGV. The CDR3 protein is CASSAGTSCQETQYF. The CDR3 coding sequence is TGTGCCAGCAGCGCCGGGACTAGCTGCCAAGAGACTCAGTACTTC.

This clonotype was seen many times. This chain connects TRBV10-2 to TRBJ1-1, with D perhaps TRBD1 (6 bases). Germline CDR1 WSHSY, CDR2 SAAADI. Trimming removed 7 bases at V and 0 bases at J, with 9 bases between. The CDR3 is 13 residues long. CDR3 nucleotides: TGCGCCAGCACCAGGGGAGTGAACACTGAAGCTTTCTTT. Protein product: CASTRGVNTEAFF.

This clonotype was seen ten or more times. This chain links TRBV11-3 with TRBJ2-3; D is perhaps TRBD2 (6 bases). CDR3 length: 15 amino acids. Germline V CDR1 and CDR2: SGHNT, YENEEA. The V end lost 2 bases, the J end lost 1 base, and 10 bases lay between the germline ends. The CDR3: CASSLRGYGTDTQYF. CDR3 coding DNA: TGTGCCAGCAGCTTACGGGGGTACGGCACAGATACGCAGTATTTT.

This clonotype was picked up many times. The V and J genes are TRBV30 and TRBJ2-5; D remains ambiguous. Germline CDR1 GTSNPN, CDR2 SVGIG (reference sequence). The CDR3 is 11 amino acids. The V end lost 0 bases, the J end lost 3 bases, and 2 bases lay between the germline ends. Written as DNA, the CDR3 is TGTGCCTGGAGTGTAAAAGAGACCCAGTACTTC. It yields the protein CAWSVKETQYF.

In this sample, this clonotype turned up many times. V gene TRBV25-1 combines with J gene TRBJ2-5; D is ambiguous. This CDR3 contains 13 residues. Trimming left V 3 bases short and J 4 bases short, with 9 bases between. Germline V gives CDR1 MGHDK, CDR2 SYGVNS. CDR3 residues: CASSEFGRETQYF. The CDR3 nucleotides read TGTGCCAGCAGTGAGTTTGGGCGAGAGACCCAGTACTTC.

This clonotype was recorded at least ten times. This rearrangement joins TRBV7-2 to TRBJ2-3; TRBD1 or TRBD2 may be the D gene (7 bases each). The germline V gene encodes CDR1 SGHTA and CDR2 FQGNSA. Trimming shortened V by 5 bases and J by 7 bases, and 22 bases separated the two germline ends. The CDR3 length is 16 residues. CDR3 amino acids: CASSRLLAGGANTQYF. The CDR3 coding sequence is TGTGCCAGCAGCCGGCTACTAGCAGGGGGGGCAAATACGCAGTATTTT.

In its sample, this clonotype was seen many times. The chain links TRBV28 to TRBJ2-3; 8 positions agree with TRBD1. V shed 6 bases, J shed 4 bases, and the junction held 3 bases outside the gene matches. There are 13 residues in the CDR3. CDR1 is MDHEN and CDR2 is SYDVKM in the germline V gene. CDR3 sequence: CASRPTGADTQYF. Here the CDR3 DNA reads TGTGCCAGCAGACCGACAGGGGCAGATACGCAGTATTTT. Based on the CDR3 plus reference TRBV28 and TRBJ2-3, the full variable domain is DVKVTQSSRYLVKRTGEKVFLECVQDMDHENMFWYRQDPGLGLRLIYFSYDVKMKEKGDIPEGYSVSREKKERFSLILESASTNQTSMYLCASRPTGADTQYFGPGTRLTVL.

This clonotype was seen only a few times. CDR3 protein: CASKWAVTGELFF. Here the CDR3 DNA reads TGTGCCAGCAAATGGGCAGTCACCGGGGAGCTGTTTTTT. The chain combines TRBV7-9 with TRBJ2-2, with D uncertain. The CDR3 is made up of 13 amino acids. Deletions cut 7 bases from V and 4 bases from J, with 10 bases between. Germline CDR1 SEHNR, CDR2 FQNEAQ (reference sequence).

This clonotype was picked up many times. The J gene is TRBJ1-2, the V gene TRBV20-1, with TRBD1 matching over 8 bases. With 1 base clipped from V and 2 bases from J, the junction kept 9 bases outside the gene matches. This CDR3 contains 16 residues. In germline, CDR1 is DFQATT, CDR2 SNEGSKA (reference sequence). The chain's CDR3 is CSARVRLTGANYGYTF. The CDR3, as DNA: TGCAGTGCTAGAGTCCGCCTGACAGGGGCGAACTATGGCTACACCTTC.

The CDR3 protein is CASSKLSSYNEQFF. CDR3 coding DNA: TGTGCCAGTAGTAAGCTGAGCTCCTACAATGAGCAGTTCTTC. The chain recombines TRBV19 with TRBJ2-1, with no clear D. Germline V gene lookup returns CDR1 LNHDA and CDR2 SQIVND (reference sequence). Trimming took 4 bases from V and 0 from J, leaving 7 bases between them. The CDR3 runs 14 residues.

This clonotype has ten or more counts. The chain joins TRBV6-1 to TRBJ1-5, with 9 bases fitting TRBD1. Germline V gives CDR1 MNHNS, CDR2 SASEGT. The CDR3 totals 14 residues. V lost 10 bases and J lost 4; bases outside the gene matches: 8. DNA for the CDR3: TGTGCCATACTAGGACAGGGGAGAAATCAGCCCCAGCATTTT. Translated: CAILGQGRNQPQHF.